This T cell receptor (beta chain) was profiled in a study of blood T cell repertoires in COVID-19. Study overall: Donors in the United States, Italy and Spain gave samples during acute or convalescent COVID-19. Sample material is recorded as cDNA or gDNA derived from T cells, B-cell-depleted T cells, or PBMCs.

This CDR3 is built from 16 residues. V was clipped by 3 bases and J by 4 bases, with 17 bases between them. Germline CDR1 SGHRS, CDR2 YFSETQ. The authors' processing: Reference gene primer amplification yielded estimated nucleated cell counts. TCRdb's table, derived via immunoSEQ multiplex PCR, lists solely in-frame clones and lacks some. For V, J and clone size, that table is used; D and trimming come from the DNA. Of approximately 210,000 clones listed, around 80% are singletons. Source material: peripheral blood. The source is a human donor in a cohort sampled during active COVID-19. The chain combines TRBV5-1 with TRBJ1-3, with a tentative D call TRBD1 (6 bases). In nucleotides, the CDR3 is TGCGCCAGCAGCTATGAATTACGACAGGAAGGAAACACCATATATTTT. Translated: CASSYELRQEGNTIYF.